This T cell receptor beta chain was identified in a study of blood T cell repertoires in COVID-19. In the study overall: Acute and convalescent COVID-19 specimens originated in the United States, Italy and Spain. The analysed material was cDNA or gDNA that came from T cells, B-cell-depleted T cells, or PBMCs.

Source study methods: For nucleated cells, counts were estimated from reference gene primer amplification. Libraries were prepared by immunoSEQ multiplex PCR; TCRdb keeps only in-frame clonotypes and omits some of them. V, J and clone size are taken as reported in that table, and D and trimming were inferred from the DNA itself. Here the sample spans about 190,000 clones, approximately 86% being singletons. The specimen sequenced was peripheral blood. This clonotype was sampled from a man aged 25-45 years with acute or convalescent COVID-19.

CDR3 bases: TGTGCCAGCAGCTACACAGGGGGAGCCAAAAACATTCAGTACTTC. Protein sequence: CASSYTGGAKNIQYF. V and J are TRBV3-1 (or the pseudogene TRBV3-2) and TRBJ2-4; 8 bases match TRBD1. Trimming cost V 5 bases and J 0 bases; bases outside gene matches: 3. Per the germline V gene, CDR1 is LGHDT and CDR2 is YNNKEL (reference sequence). CDR3 length: 15 amino acids.